This T cell receptor beta chain is from a study of post-analysis software for immune sequencing data. On the study more broadly: Clinical courses comprised relapsing-remitting, secondary progressive and progressive-relapsing multiple sclerosis. Findings and limits, study-wide: Included in a set of five TRBV segments more frequent in patients than controls were TRBV5-6, TRBV5-1 and TRBV20-1. Clustering by F measure revealed strong co-clustering among samples prepared together in one batch. Significantly lower normalized Chao1 diversity was found in patients with multiple sclerosis relative to controls.

Turning to this clonotype: Its antigen is not identified.

V lost 2 bases and J 5 bases, leaving 15 bases between the germline ends. In germline, CDR1 is LNHNV, CDR2 YYDKDF (reference sequence). The CDR3 extends over 15 amino acids. Researchers reported that TCR beta cDNA libraries carried unique molecular identifiers. TCRdb passed the PCR reads through MiXCR, listing each CDR3 protein once. In the table there are roughly 600,000 distinct CDR3 sequences, roughly 40% of which are singletons. The material sequenced was blood. V gene TRBV15 combines with J gene TRBJ2-5; D is unresolved. The TCR comes from a girl aged 5 to 17 with multiple sclerosis. The CDR3 DNA is TGTGCCACCAGCAGAAAGGGCCCCTCGGGTGAGACCCAGTACTTC. Translating it yields CATSRKGPSGETQYF.